These 16 T cell receptor beta chains came from one sample sequenced in a study of blood T cell repertoires in COVID-19. Measured with immunoSEQ multiplex PCR; TCRdb has only the in-frame clones, and not every one. The repertoire holds about 130,000 clones, with roughly 80% as singletons. The source material was PBMCs or T cells enriched from blood (not recorded which). The receptors were sampled from a man aged 45-65 years who had recovered from COVID-19.

This chain links TRBV5-4 with TRBJ2-5; 8 nucleotides line up with TRBD2. CDR1 and CDR2 from the germline V gene are SGHNT and YYREEE (reference sequence). V lost 4 bases and J lost 4; bases outside the gene matches: 18. The CDR3 totals 18 residues. The CDR3 loop reads CASSPTRGAGVPGETQYF. CDR3 coding DNA: TGTGCCAGCAGCCCGACACGCGGAGCGGGGGTACCGGGAGAGACCCAGTACTTC. Drawing the rest from reference TRBV5-4 and TRBJ2-5, the complete variable domain is ETGVTQSPTHLIKTRGQQVTLRCSSQSGHNTVSWYQQALGQGPQFIFQYYREEENGRGNFPPRFSGLQFPNYSSELNVNALELDDSALYLCASSPTRGAGVPGETQYFGPGTRLLVL.

J is TRBJ1-1 and V is TRBV5-1; 7 nucleotides match TRBD1. Trimming took 7 bases from V and 4 from J; bases not matched to a gene: 10. CDR3 length equals 14 residues. CDR1 is SGHRS and CDR2 is YFSETQ in the germline V gene. The CDR3 sequence is CASGPTGFGTEAFF. The CDR3 region has the DNA TGCGCCAGCGGACCGACAGGGTTTGGCACTGAAGCTTTCTTT.

The genes are TRBV12-3 or TRBV12-4 and TRBJ1-5; possible D gene TRBD1, 6 bases. The CDR3 covers 13 residues. The V end was cut by 6 bases, the J end by 7 bases, with 13 bases between. Here the CDR3 DNA reads TGTGCCAGCAGCAACAGGGAAGGCCAGCCCCAGCATTTT. Protein sequence: CASSNREGQPQHF.

The genes are TRBV3-1 (or the pseudogene TRBV3-2) and TRBJ2-3; TRBD2 matches 8 bases. The CDR3 contains 18 residues. Per germline, CDR1 LGHDT and CDR2 YNNKEL (reference sequence). V trimming: 0 bases; J trimming: 1 base; junction bases outside the gene matches: 9. CDR3 loop: CASSQDGASGRRTDTQYF. Here the CDR3 DNA reads TGTGCCAGCAGCCAAGACGGGGCTAGCGGGCGGCGCACAGATACGCAGTATTTT.

The chain joins TRBV7-2 to TRBJ1-3, with D possibly being TRBD1 (6 bases). Trimming pared 1 base from V and 0 bases from J, leaving 16 bases between. There are 18 residues in the CDR3. CDR1 is SGHTA and CDR2 is FQGNSA in the germline V gene. The CDR3 nucleotides read TGTGCCAGCAGCTTAGTTAGGGTGACAGGAGGCTCTGGAAACACCATATATTTT. Its protein is CASSLVRVTGGSGNTIYF.

V gene TRBV9 combines with J gene TRBJ1-2; tentative D call: TRBD1 (6 bases). V lost 1 base and J 8 bases, leaving 18 bases between the germline ends. The CDR3 sequence is 15 residues long. In germline, CDR1 is SGDLS, CDR2 YYNGEE. CDR3 coding DNA: TGTGCCAGCAGCGTAAAACGGGGGGCTGTAGAGGGCTACACCTTC. Translation: CASSVKRGAVEGYTF.

This chain connects TRBV7-3 to TRBJ1-1; D gene uncertain. CDR3 length: 13 amino acids. Germline V gene data show CDR1 as SGHTA and CDR2 as FQGTGA. The germline V and J ends were trimmed by 5 bases and 2 bases, with 9 bases remaining between them. The chain's CDR3 is CASSRSANTEAFF. The CDR3 DNA sequence: TGTGCCAGCAGCCGCAGCGCTAACACTGAAGCTTTCTTT.

The CDR3, as DNA: TGCGCCAGCAGCCAAGATTCCGGGGTGGGTCAGCCCCAGCATTTT. Translated: CASSQDSGVGQPQHF. V is TRBV4-3 and J is TRBJ1-5; D uncertain. Deletions cut 0 bases from V and 6 bases from J, with 12 bases between. CDR3 length: 15 amino acids. Germline lookup yields CDR1 LGHNA and CDR2 YSLEER.

A single count supports this clone. The CDR3 DNA reads TGTGCCATCAGGTCCCGGGAGGGGACCAATGAGCAGTTCTTC. It is translated as CAIRSREGTNEQFF. V and J are TRBV10-3 and TRBJ2-1; 8 bases are a match to TRBD2. Germline-derived CDR1 and CDR2 are ENHRY and SYGVKD. The CDR3 extends over 14 amino acids. Unmatched junction bases numbered 7, after V lost 6 bases and J lost 6 bases.

This chain joins TRBV24-1 and TRBJ1-3; possible D gene TRBD1, 6 bases. Trimming took 0 bases from V and 3 from J, leaving 8 bases between them. The length of the CDR3 is 15 residues. CDR1 and CDR2 from the germline V gene are KGHDR and SFDVKD. The CDR3 sequence: CATSDLQGSGNTIYF. The DNA for the CDR3 is TGTGCCACCAGTGATTTGCAGGGGAGTGGAAACACCATATATTTT.

The chain links TRBV29-1 to TRBJ2-3; 9 nucleotides line up with TRBD1. The J segment lost 1 base and the V segment lost 7 bases, leaving 9 bases of the junction unmatched. CDR1 is SQVTM and CDR2 is ANQGSEA in the germline V gene. The CDR3 contains 15 residues. The CDR3 nucleotides are TGCAGCGCTGACCCGGACAGGGGCCGCACAGATACGCAGTATTTT. Amino acid sequence: CSADPDRGRTDTQYF.

The J gene is TRBJ1-2, the V gene TRBV30; 7 bases line up with TRBD1. The CDR3 extends over 13 amino acids. The J segment lost 3 bases and the V segment lost 5 bases, leaving 6 bases of the junction unmatched. Germline V gene lookup returns CDR1 GTSNPN and CDR2 SVGIG (reference sequence). CDR3: CAWAGDRYYGYTF. The CDR3 nucleotides are TGTGCCTGGGCCGGGGACAGATACTATGGCTACACCTTC.

This chain uses TRBV9 with TRBJ1-6; no firm D call. Germline CDR1 reads SGDLS; CDR2 reads YYNGEE. The V end was cut by 0 bases, the J end by 10 bases, with 11 bases between. CDR3 length: 14 amino acids. CDR3 nucleotides: TGTGCCAGCAGCGTAGGGCAGGTTGAGTCACCCCTCCACTTT. Translated: CASSVGQVESPLHF.

The chain links TRBV9 to TRBJ1-4; D remains unclear. V lost 0 bases, J lost 2 bases, and 8 bases lay in between. Germline V gives CDR1 SGDLS, CDR2 YYNGEE. The CDR3 has 15 amino acids. The CDR3: CASSVVPETNEKLFF. The DNA for the CDR3 is TGTGCCAGCAGCGTAGTACCGGAGACTAATGAAAAACTGTTTTTT.

This clone was counted between two and nine times. This chain links TRBV28 with TRBJ1-2, with D perhaps TRBD1 (6 bases). Trimming shortened V by 8 bases and J by 10 bases, and 23 bases separated the two germline ends. The CDR3 runs 14 residues. Germline lookup yields CDR1 MDHEN and CDR2 SYDVKM. CDR3 region: CASGLFVGKGVYTF. CDR3 nucleotide sequence: TGTGCCAGCGGACTTTTCGTAGGAAAGGGGGTCTACACCTTC.

The chain is built from TRBV27 and TRBJ1-2; perhaps TRBD1 as D (5 bases). The CDR3 has 16 amino acids. V was shortened by 2 bases and J by 5 bases, with 18 bases between the two germline ends. Germline V gives CDR1 MNHEY, CDR2 SMNVEV (reference sequence). The CDR3 is CASSLQGPSDKYGYTF. DNA for the CDR3: TGTGCCAGCAGTTTACAGGGCCCTTCTGATAAGTATGGCTACACCTTC.